This TCR beta chain was obtained from a study of response to subunit inactivated influenza vaccine. To note about this clonotype: The antigen is not known.

TCRdb reprocessed the RT-PCR reads via MiXCR and lists one record per CDR3 protein. In the table there are 600,000 to 850,000 distinct CDR3 sequences, 12% to 15% of which are singletons. Germline V gene lookup returns CDR1 SGHAT and CDR2 FQNNGV. Between the trimmed V and J ends, which lost 1 base and 4 bases, there was a span of 12 bases. The CDR3 spans 15 residues. General observations from the study: Seasonal influenza vaccination, on each occasion, was suggested by the authors to recruit few new T cells.

The chain joins TRBV11-2 to TRBJ2-3; perhaps TRBD1 as D (6 bases). This receptor was identified in a middle-aged man who received an inactivated influenza vaccine. The sample consisted of PBMCs from blood, taken about 14 days before vaccination. The CDR3 here is CASSLVSRGSDTQYF. CDR3 nucleotide sequence: TGTGCCAGCAGCTTAGTCTCCAGGGGATCAGATACGCAGTATTTT.